One TCR beta chain is described in this entry. Trimming at V came to 3 bases and at J to 2 bases, leaving 6 bases not matched to a gene. Germline CDR1 reads KGHDR; CDR2 reads SFDVKD. This CDR3 contains 15 residues. These data come from a study of patients and donors after allogeneic stem cell transplantation. Via MiXCR, TCRdb re-called the RT-PCR reads, giving one row per CDR3 protein. This sample has some 960,000 distinct CDR3 sequences, with more than 15% found just once. The sequence derives from a human donor who was either an allogeneic HSCT recipient or a stem cell or donor lymphocyte infusion donor (not recorded which). It is not recorded whose cells these are; they may come from a transplant donor. The specimen was blood, either unsorted or a sorted T cell fraction (not recorded which). The chain couples TRBV24-1 to TRBJ2-7; 7 nucleotides match TRBD2. The CDR3 DNA reads as TGTGCCACCAGTGATACACGCGGGAGAGCCTACGAGCAGTACTTC. As protein: CATSDTRGRAYEQYF.